These T cell receptor beta chains were read from a single sample in a study of blood T cell repertoires in COVID-19. Profiling relied on immunoSEQ multiplex PCR, and the TCRdb table lists in-frame clones only, not all of them. The sample lists about 24,000 clones; around 86% were seen once. The specimen sequenced was peripheral blood. Source of these receptors: a woman aged 70 to 79 with active COVID-19. The CDR3 runs from the conserved cysteine through the conserved F or W. The D gene is left open where the match is weak. Clone size is given for some rows only: seen once, a few or many times, or a class if the clone is expanded.

abundance	d_gene	v_gene	j_gene	CDR3aa	CDR3nt
NA	NA	TRBV6-5	TRBJ2-3	CASREYWGGTDTQYF	TGTGCCAGCAGGGAGTACTGGGGGGGCACAGATACGCAGTATTTT
NA	TRBD1	TRBV5-5	TRBJ2-7	CASSLQGAYEQYF	TGTGCCAGCAGCCTTCAGGGGGCCTACGAGCAGTACTTC
NA	NA	TRBV18	TRBJ2-7	CASSYDRIKSYEQYF	TGTGCCAGCTCATACGACAGAATTAAGTCCTACGAGCAGTACTTC
once	TRBD2	TRBV11-1	TRBJ2-7	CASSMGGVQDEQYF	TGTGCCAGCAGCATGGGAGGGGTTCAGGACGAGCAGTACTTC
NA	TRBD1	TRBV5-8	TRBJ2-7	CASRDRGPDEQYF	TGTGCCAGCAGGGACAGGGGGCCGGACGAGCAGTACTTC
NA	NA	TRBV7-8	TRBJ1-2	CASSLVAGASNYGYTF	TGTGCCAGCAGCTTAGTGGCAGGGGCCTCTAACTATGGCTACACCTTC
NA	TRBD1	TRBV19	TRBJ2-2	CASSRDRVSGELFF	TGTGCCAGTAGCCGGGACAGGGTTTCCGGGGAGCTGTTTTTT
NA	TRBD1	TRBV5-6	TRBJ1-5	CASSLGGTVFNQPQHF	TGTGCCAGCAGCTTGGGCGGGACAGTTTTTAATCAGCCCCAGCATTTT
NA	NA	TRBV13	TRBJ2-3	CASSSLRVRGGRTDTQYF	TGTGCCAGCAGCTCCCTTAGAGTCAGGGGTGGTCGCACAGATACGCAGTATTTT
NA	TRBD1	TRBV5-1	TRBJ1-6	CASSQTGADLGNSPLHF	TGCGCCAGCAGCCAGACAGGGGCCGACTTGGGGAATTCACCCCTCCACTTT
NA	NA	TRBV5-1	TRBJ1-3	CASSLTGFGNTIYF	TGCGCCAGCAGCTTAACAGGGTTTGGAAACACCATATATTTT
NA	TRBD1	TRBV11-3	TRBJ2-3	CASSPGTATDTQYF	TGTGCCAGCAGCCCCGGGACAGCTACAGATACGCAGTATTTT
NA	NA	TRBV28	TRBJ2-5	CASRPPTGLGEGETQYF	TGTGCCAGCAGGCCCCCCACGGGACTCGGGGAAGGGGAGACCCAGTACTTC
NA	NA	TRBV4-3	TRBJ2-7	CASSQGVAGEQYF	TGCGCCAGCAGCCAAGGGGTAGCCGGGGAGCAGTACTTC
NA	TRBD1	TRBV7-3	TRBJ2-1	CASSLTGDRGNEQFF	TGTGCCAGCAGCCTAACCGGAGACAGGGGCAATGAGCAGTTCTTC
NA	NA	TRBV20-1	TRBJ1-1	CSAQDNTEAFF	TGCAGTGCACAGGACAACACTGAAGCTTTCTTT
NA	NA	TRBV4-1	TRBJ2-7	CASSQVLGGSRRTYEQYF	TGCGCCAGCAGCCAAGTCCTAGGTGGGTCCCGACGAACCTACGAGCAGTACTTC